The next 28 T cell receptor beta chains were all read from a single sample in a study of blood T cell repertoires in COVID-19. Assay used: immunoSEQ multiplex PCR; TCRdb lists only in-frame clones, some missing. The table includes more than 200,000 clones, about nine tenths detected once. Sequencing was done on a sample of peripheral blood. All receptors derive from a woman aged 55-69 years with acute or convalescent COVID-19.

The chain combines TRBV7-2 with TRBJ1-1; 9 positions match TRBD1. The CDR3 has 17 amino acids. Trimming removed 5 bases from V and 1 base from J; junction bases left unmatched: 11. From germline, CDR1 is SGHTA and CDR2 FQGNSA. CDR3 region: CASSVRDRDHRNTEAFF. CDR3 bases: TGTGCCAGCAGCGTCCGGGACAGGGACCATAGGAACACTGAAGCTTTCTTT.

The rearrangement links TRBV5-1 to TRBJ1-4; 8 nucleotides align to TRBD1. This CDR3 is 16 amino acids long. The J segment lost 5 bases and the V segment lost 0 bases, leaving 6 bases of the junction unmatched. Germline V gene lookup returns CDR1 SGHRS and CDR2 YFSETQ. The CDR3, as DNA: TGCGCCAGCAGCTTGGAGCCGGGACAGGCGAATGAAAAACTGTTTTTT. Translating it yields CASSLEPGQANEKLFF.

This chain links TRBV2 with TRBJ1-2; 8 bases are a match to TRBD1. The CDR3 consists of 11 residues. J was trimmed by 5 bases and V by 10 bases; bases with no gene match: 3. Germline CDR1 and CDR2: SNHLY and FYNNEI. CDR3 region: CATQGAYGYTF. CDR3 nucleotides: TGTGCCACCCAGGGGGCTTATGGCTACACCTTC.

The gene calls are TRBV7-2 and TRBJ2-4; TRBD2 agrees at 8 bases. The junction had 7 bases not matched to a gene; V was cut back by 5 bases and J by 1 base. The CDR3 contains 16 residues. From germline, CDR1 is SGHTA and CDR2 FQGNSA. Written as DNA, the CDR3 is TGTGCCAGCAGCCCGAGGAGCGGGAGTGCCAAAAACATTCAGTACTTC. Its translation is CASSPRSGSAKNIQYF. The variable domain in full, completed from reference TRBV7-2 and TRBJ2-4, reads GAGVSQSPSNKVTEKGKDVELRCDPISGHTALYWYRQSLGQGLEFLIYFQGNSAPDKSGLPSDRFSAERTGGSVSTLTIQRTQQEDSAVYLCASSPRSGSAKNIQYFGAGTRLSVL.

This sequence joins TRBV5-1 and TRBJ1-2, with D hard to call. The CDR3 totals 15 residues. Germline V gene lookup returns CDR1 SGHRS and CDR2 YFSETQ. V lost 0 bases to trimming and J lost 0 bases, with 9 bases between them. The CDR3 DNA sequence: TGCGCCAGCAGCTTGGCCGCTGGCACTAACTATGGCTACACCTTC. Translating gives CASSLAAGTNYGYTF.

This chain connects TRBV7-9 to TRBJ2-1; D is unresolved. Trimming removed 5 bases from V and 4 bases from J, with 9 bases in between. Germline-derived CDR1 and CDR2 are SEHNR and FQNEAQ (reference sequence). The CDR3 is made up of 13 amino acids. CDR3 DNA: TGTGCCAGCAGCGAGTCGACATACAATGAGCAGTTCTTC. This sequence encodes CASSESTYNEQFF.

CDR3 coding DNA: TGTGCCAGTAGTAAGGAGGGAGACACCTACGAGCAGTACTTC. As protein: CASSKEGDTYEQYF. The chain uses TRBV19 and TRBJ2-7; possible D gene TRBD2, 6 bases. The germline V gene encodes CDR1 LNHDA and CDR2 SQIVND (reference sequence). V lost 4 bases and J 2 bases, leaving 12 bases between the germline ends. CDR3 length: 14 amino acids.

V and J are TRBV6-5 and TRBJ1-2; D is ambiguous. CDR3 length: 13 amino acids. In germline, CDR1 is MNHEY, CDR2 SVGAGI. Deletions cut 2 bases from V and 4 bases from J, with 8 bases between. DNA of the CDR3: TGTGCCAGCAGTTACGGGCGCCTCTATGGCTACACCTTC. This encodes CASSYGRLYGYTF.

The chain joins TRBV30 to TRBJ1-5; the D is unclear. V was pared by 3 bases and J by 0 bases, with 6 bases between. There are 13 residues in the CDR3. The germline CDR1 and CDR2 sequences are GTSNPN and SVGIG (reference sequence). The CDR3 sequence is CAWRSDSNQPQHF. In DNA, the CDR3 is TGTGCCTGGAGATCAGATAGCAATCAGCCCCAGCATTTT. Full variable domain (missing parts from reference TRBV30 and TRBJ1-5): SQTIHQWPATLVQPVGSPLSLECTVEGTSNPNLYWYRQAAGRGLQLLFYSVGIGQISSEVPQNLSASRPQDRQFILSSKKLLLSDSGFYLCAWRSDSNQPQHFGDGTRLSIL.

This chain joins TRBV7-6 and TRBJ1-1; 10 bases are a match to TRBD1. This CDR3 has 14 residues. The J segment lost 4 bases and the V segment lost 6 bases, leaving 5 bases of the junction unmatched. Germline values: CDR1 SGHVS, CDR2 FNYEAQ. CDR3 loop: CASRPGQGGTEAFF. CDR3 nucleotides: TGTGCCAGCAGACCTGGACAGGGGGGCACTGAAGCTTTCTTT.

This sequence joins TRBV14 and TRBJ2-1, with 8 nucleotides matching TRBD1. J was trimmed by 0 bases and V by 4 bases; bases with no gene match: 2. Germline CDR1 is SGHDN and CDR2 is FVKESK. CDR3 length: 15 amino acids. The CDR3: CASSRGTGSYNEQFF. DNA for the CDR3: TGTGCCAGCAGCCGAGGGACAGGCTCCTACAATGAGCAGTTCTTC.

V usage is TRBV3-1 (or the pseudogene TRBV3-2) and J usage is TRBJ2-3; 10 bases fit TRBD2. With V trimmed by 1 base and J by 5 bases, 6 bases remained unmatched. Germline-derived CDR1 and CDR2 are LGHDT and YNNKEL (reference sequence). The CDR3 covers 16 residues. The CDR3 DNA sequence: TGTGCCAGCAGCCAAGTGAAGCGGGGGGGCCTAGATACGCAGTATTTT. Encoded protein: CASSQVKRGGLDTQYF.

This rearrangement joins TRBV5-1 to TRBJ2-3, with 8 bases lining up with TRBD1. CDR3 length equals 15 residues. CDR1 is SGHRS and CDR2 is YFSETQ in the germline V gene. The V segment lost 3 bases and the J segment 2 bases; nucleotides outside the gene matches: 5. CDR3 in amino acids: CASSSTGASTDTQYF. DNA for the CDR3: TGCGCCAGCAGCTCGACAGGGGCCTCCACAGATACGCAGTATTTT.

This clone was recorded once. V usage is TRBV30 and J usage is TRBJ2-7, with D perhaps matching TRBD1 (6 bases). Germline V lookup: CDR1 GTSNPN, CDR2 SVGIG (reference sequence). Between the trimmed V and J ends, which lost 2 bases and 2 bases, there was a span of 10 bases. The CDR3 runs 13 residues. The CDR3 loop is CAWSRDTAYEQYF. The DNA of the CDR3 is TGTGCCTGGAGTCGGGACACAGCCTACGAGCAGTACTTC.

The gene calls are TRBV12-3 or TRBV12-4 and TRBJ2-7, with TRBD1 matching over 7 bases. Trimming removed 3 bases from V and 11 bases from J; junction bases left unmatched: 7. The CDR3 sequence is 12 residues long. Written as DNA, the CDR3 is TGTGCCAGCAGTTTCGGTCAGGGACAGAAGTACTTC. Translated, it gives CASSFGQGQKYF.

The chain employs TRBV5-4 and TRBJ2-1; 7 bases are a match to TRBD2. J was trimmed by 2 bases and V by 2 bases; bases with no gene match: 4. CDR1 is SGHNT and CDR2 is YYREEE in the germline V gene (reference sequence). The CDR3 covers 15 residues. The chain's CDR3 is CASSLGLEAYNEQFF. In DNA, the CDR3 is TGTGCCAGCAGCTTAGGACTAGAGGCCTACAATGAGCAGTTCTTC.

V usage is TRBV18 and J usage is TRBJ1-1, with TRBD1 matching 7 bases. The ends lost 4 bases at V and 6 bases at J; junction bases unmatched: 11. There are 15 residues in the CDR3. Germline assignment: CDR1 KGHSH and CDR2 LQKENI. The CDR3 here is CASSLIYDRDAEAFF. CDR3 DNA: TGTGCCAGCTCACTGATCTATGACAGGGACGCTGAAGCTTTCTTT.

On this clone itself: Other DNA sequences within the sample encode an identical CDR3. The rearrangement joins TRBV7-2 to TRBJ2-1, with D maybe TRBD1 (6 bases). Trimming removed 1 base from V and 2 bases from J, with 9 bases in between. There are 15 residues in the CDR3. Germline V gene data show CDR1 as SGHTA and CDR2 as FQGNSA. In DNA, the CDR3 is TGTGCCAGCAGCTTAGTAGCAGGGGCCTACAATGAGCAGTTCTTC. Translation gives CASSLVAGAYNEQFF.

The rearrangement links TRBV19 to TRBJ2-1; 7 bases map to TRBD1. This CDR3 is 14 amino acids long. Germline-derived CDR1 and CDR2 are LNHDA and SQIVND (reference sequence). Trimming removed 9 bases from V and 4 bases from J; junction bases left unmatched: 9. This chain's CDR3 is CARVRDSKYNEQFF. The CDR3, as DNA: TGTGCCAGAGTCCGGGACAGCAAATACAATGAGCAGTTCTTC.

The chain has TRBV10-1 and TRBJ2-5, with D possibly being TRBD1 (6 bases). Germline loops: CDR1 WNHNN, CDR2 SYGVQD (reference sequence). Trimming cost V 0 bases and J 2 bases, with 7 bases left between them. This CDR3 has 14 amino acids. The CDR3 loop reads CASSESGTQETQYF. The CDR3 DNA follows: TGCGCCAGCAGTGAGTCGGGGACACAAGAGACCCAGTACTTC.

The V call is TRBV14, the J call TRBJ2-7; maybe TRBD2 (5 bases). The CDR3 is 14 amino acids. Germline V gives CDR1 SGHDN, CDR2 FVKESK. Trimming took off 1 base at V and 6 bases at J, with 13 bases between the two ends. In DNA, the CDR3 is TGTGCCAGCAGCCAAGGGAGGTCCCCGCCCGAGCAGTACTTC. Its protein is CASSQGRSPPEQYF. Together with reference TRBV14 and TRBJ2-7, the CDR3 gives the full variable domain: EAGVTQFPSHSVIEKGQTVTLRCDPISGHDNLYWYRRVMGKEIKFLLHFVKESKQDESGMPNNRFLAERTGGTYSTLKVQPAELEDSGVYFCASSQGRSPPEQYFGPGTRLTVT.

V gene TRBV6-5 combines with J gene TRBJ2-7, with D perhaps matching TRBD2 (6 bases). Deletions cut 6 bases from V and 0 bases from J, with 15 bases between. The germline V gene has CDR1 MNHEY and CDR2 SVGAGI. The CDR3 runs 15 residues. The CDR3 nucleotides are TGTGCCAGCAGGAGAACGGGGGAAAGCTCCTACGAGCAGTACTTC. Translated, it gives CASRRTGESSYEQYF.

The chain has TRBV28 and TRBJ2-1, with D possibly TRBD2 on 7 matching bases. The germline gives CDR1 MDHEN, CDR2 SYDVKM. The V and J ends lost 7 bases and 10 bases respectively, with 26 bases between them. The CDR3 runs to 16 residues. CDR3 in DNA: TGTGCCAGCACCTCCCCGGTAGGGGGGGGGCCGGCGGAGCAGTTCTTC. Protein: CASTSPVGGGPAEQFF.

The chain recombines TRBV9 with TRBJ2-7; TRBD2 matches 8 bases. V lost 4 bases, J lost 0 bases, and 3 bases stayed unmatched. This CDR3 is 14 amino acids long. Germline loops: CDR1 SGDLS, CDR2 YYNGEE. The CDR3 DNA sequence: TGTGCCAGCAGCATCACTAGCGGCTCCTACGAGCAGTACTTC. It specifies CASSITSGSYEQYF.

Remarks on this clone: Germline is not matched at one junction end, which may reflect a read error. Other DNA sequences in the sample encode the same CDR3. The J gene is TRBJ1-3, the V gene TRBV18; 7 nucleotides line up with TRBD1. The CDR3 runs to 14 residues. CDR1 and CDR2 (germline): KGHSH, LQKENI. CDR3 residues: CASSPQGTGNTIYF. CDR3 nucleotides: TGTGCCAGCTCCCCACAGGGGACTGGAAACACCATATATTTT. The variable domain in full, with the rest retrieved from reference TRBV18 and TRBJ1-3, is NAGVMQNPRHLVRRRGQEARLRCSPMKGHSHVYWYRQLPEEGLKFMVYLQKENIIDESGMPKERFSAEFPKEGPSILRIQQVVRGDSAAYFCASSPQGTGNTIYFGEGSWLTVV.

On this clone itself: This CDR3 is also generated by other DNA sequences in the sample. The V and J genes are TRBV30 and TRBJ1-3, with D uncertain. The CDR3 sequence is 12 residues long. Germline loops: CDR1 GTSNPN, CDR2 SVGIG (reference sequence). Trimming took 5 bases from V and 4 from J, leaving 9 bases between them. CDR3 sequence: CAWGGPGNTIYF. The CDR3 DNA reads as TGTGCCTGGGGAGGGCCCGGAAACACCATATATTTT. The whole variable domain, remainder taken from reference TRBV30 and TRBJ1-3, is SQTIHQWPATLVQPVGSPLSLECTVEGTSNPNLYWYRQAAGRGLQLLFYSVGIGQISSEVPQNLSASRPQDRQFILSSKKLLLSDSGFYLCAWGGPGNTIYFGEGSWLTVV.

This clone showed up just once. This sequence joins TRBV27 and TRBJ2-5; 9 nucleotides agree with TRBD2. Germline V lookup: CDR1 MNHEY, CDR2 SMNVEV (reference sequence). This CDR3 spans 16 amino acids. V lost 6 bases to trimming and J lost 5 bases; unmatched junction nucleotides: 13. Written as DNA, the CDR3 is TGTGCCAGCAGGATCACCGGGACTAGCCTTGGGGAGACCCAGTACTTC. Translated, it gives CASRITGTSLGETQYF.

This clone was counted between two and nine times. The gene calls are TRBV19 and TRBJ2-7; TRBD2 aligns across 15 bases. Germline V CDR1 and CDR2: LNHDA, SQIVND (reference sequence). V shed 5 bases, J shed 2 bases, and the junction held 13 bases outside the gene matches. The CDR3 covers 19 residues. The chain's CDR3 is CASSPGLAGGLIGTYEQYF. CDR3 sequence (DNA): TGTGCCAGTAGTCCCGGACTAGCGGGAGGGCTGATTGGGACCTACGAGCAGTACTTC.